The next 20 T cell receptor beta chains were all read from a single sample in a study of spatial heterogeneity in lung cancer. TCRdb reprocessed the 5' RACE reads via MiXCR and lists one record per CDR3 protein. The data show about 52,000 distinct CDR3 sequences, under 8% seen once. The sample's time point: blood at routine non-recurrence follow-up after resection. No cell sorting; template was whole RNA from tumor, lung tissue or PBMC. Source: PBMCs, taken at follow-up. The receptor source for this set is a female donor with early-stage non-small cell lung cancer.

This clonotype was seen only a few times. The gene calls are TRBV7-8 and TRBJ2-5; the D is unclear. V lost 5 bases, J lost 3 bases, and 10 bases lay in between. The length of the CDR3 is 13 residues. Germline CDR1 reads SGHVS; CDR2 reads FQNEAQ. The CDR3, as DNA: TGTGCCAGCAGCCTCACCAGCAAAGAGACCCAGTACTTC. It specifies CASSLTSKETQYF. The variable domain in full, with the rest retrieved from reference TRBV7-8 and TRBJ2-5, is GAGVSQSPRYKVAKRGQDVALRCDPISGHVSLFWYQQALGQGPEFLTYFQNEAQLDKSGLPSDRFFAERPEGSVSTLKIQRTQQEDSAVYLCASSLTSKETQYFGPGTRLLVL.

V usage is TRBV4-1 and J usage is TRBJ1-3; D is ambiguous. Germline values: CDR1 MGHRA, CDR2 YSYEKL. The CDR3 length is 18 residues. The V gene lost 0 bases and the J gene lost 0 bases, with 15 bases spanning the gap. CDR3 in amino acids: CASSQEIGGGDSGNTIYF. Here the CDR3 DNA reads TGCGCCAGCAGCCAAGAGATAGGCGGCGGCGACTCTGGAAACACCATATATTTT.

V usage is TRBV6-6 and J usage is TRBJ2-3; 8 positions agree with TRBD2. This CDR3 spans 14 amino acids. CDR1 is MNHNY and CDR2 is SVGAGI in the germline V gene (reference sequence). Trimming at V came to 9 bases and at J to 4 bases, leaving 9 bases not matched to a gene. In DNA form, the CDR3 reads TGTGCCAGTCAAAGGGCGGGGGGCTCAGATACGCAGTATTTT. It encodes CASQRAGGSDTQYF.

Ten or more counts support this clonotype. The genes are TRBV6-5 and TRBJ2-3; the D is unclear. CDR1 and CDR2 from the germline V gene are MNHEY and SVGAGI. CDR3 length equals 16 residues. V gave up 4 bases and J gave up 4 bases, with 18 bases separating them. CDR3 loop: CASSSAPLGTPDTQYF. The CDR3 DNA is TGTGCCAGCAGTTCAGCCCCCCTAGGCACCCCAGATACGCAGTATTTT.

This clonotype was seen only a few times. The chain combines TRBV2 with TRBJ1-4; D is ambiguous. Germline loops: CDR1 SNHLY, CDR2 FYNNEI. Trimming left V 7 bases short and J 7 bases short, with 19 bases between. The CDR3 loop spans 15 amino acids. CDR3 DNA: TGTGCCAGCAATCTCTGGGGTTCAGCGCGTGAAAAACTGTTTTTT. Translating gives CASNLWGSAREKLFF.

This clonotype was observed at least ten times. The chain carries TRBV10-3 and TRBJ2-3, with a possible D match to TRBD2 (5 bases). Germline CDR1 is ENHRY and CDR2 is SYGVKD. The CDR3 totals 15 residues. Trimming shortened V by 8 bases and J by 0 bases, and 15 bases separated the two germline ends. This CDR3 is CAIAPRVASTDTQYF. The CDR3 bases are TGTGCCATCGCTCCAAGGGTAGCGAGCACAGATACGCAGTATTTT.

This clonotype has more than one count but fewer than ten. The gene calls are TRBV14 and TRBJ1-2; D might be TRBD1 (5 bases). The CDR3 is 17 residues long. Germline CDR1 reads SGHDN; CDR2 reads FVKESK. V lost 0 bases and J 5 bases, leaving 19 bases between the germline ends. The CDR3, as DNA: TGTGCCAGCAGCCAAGATTATAACGGGGGGTTACGGTATGGCTACACCTTC. This encodes CASSQDYNGGLRYGYTF.

This clonotype was counted at least ten times. The chain combines TRBV24-1 with TRBJ2-2, with D unresolved. Germline values: CDR1 KGHDR, CDR2 SFDVKD. V was shortened by 3 bases and J by 6 bases, with 13 bases between the two germline ends. The CDR3 covers 15 residues. The DNA of the CDR3 is TGTGCCACCAGTGATGCGGCAGACTCTTCCGGGGAGCTGTTTTTT. Amino acids: CATSDAADSSGELFF.

This clonotype appeared many times. The chain joins TRBV12-3 or TRBV12-4 to TRBJ2-3; D unclear. V was clipped by 6 bases and J by 2 bases, with 3 bases between them. The CDR3 spans 11 residues. The CDR3 DNA reads as TGTGCCAGCAGCCTCACAGATACGCAGTATTTT. Translated: CASSLTDTQYF.

This clonotype has only a few counts. The chain carries TRBV7-2 and TRBJ1-6; the D gene is possibly TRBD1 (5 bases). The germline gives CDR1 SGHTA, CDR2 FQGNSA. The CDR3 runs to 12 residues. The V end lost 0 bases, the J end lost 12 bases, and 6 bases lay between the germline ends. CDR3 coding DNA: TGTGCCAGCAGCTTAGCAGGGGTACCCCTCCACTTT. It encodes CASSLAGVPLHF.

The rearrangement uses TRBV9 and TRBJ2-3, with 8 bases aligning to TRBD1. The junction had 7 bases not matched to a gene; V was cut back by 0 bases and J by 4 bases. Germline lookup yields CDR1 SGDLS and CDR2 YYNGEE. The CDR3 totals 16 residues. This chain's CDR3 is CASSVGRTGTADTQYF. For the CDR3, the DNA is TGTGCCAGCAGCGTAGGTCGGACAGGGACCGCAGATACGCAGTATTTT.

The chain joins TRBV6-6 to TRBJ2-3, with 7 bases identical to TRBD1. Germline loops: CDR1 MNHNY, CDR2 SVGAGI (reference sequence). V lost 7 bases to trimming and J lost 3 bases; unmatched junction nucleotides: 13. The CDR3 loop spans 16 amino acids. CDR3 DNA: TGTGCCAGCAAACTGTATCACCCAGGGGGAACAGATACGCAGTATTTT. Protein product: CASKLYHPGGTDTQYF.

This clonotype was counted many times. The genes are TRBV5-1 and TRBJ2-5; D gene ambiguous. The CDR3 has 15 amino acids. Per germline, CDR1 SGHRS and CDR2 YFSETQ. Deletions cut 0 bases from V and 1 base from J, with 10 bases between. The CDR3: CASSLGVQIQETQYF. CDR3 DNA: TGCGCCAGCAGCTTGGGGGTACAGATCCAAGAGACCCAGTACTTC.

The CDR3 DNA sequence: TGCGCCAGCAGCTTCTCTACGGAGACCCAGTACTTC. This codes for CASSFSTETQYF. The chain employs TRBV5-1 and TRBJ2-5; D is unresolved. CDR1 and CDR2 from the germline V gene are SGHRS and YFSETQ. V shed 2 bases and J shed 5 bases, with 7 bases lying between them. This CDR3 comprises 12 residues.

This clonotype was seen ten or more times. The chain combines TRBV28 with TRBJ2-5; weak D call: TRBD2 (5 bases). Germline V gene sequence: CDR1 MDHEN, CDR2 SYDVKM. Deletions cut 8 bases from V and 3 bases from J, with 16 bases between. This CDR3 comprises 14 residues. The CDR3 spells CASSPGGREETQYF. The CDR3 coding sequence is TGTGCCAGCTCCCCCGGCGGGCGAGAAGAGACCCAGTACTTC.

This clonotype was observed a few times. J is TRBJ1-5 and V is TRBV7-9, with D perhaps TRBD1 (6 bases). V dropped 4 bases and J dropped 5 bases, with 15 bases sitting between them. CDR3 length: 15 amino acids. Per germline, CDR1 SEHNR and CDR2 FQNEAQ (reference sequence). CDR3 nucleotides: TGTGCCAGCAGCTCCCCACAGGGAGGGGATCAGCCCCAGCATTTT. Translating it yields CASSSPQGGDQPQHF. The complete variable domain, with remaining parts taken from reference TRBV7-9 and TRBJ1-5, reads DTGVSQNPRHKITKRGQNVTFRCDPISEHNRLYWYRQTLGQGPEFLTYFQNEAQLEKSRLLSDRFSAERPKGSFSTLEIQRTEQGDSAMYLCASSSPQGGDQPQHFGDGTRLSIL.

This clonotype appeared a few times. The V gene is TRBV27, the J gene TRBJ1-2; TRBD1 matches at 8 bases. CDR3 size: 15 residues. Trimming cost V 9 bases and J 8 bases; bases outside gene matches: 17. CDR1 and CDR2 (germline): MNHEY, SMNVEV (reference sequence). The CDR3 nucleotides read TGTGCCAGTTACCCGATTGGACAGGGTGCGGGCGGCTACACCTTC. Its translation is CASYPIGQGAGGYTF.

A few counts support this clonotype. The chain has TRBV25-1 and TRBJ1-6; a possible D gene is TRBD1 (5 bases). CDR1 MGHDK and CDR2 SYGVNS come from the germline V gene. CDR3 length equals 17 residues. Trimming took 1 base from V and 6 from J, leaving 16 bases between them. CDR3 nucleotide sequence: TGTGCCAGCAGTGAATCCGGACTCGGGACTGGTAATTCACCCCTCCACTTT. The encoded protein is CASSESGLGTGNSPLHF.

This clonotype was detected many times. This chain connects TRBV28 to TRBJ2-3; TRBD1 matches at 8 bases. The trim removed 3 bases at V and 4 bases at J, leaving 6 bases unmatched. Germline loops: CDR1 MDHEN, CDR2 SYDVKM. The length of the CDR3 is 15 residues. For the CDR3, the DNA is TGTGCCAGCAGTTTCGTCAGGGGGCTCCCAGATACGCAGTATTTT. Translated: CASSFVRGLPDTQYF.

This clonotype was found a few times. This chain connects TRBV18 to TRBJ1-4; D is unclear. Trimming took off 4 bases at V and 6 bases at J, with 9 bases between the two ends. The CDR3 is 13 residues long. Germline V CDR1 and CDR2: KGHSH, LQKENI. CDR3 loop: CASSLDRHEKLFF. CDR3 nucleotides: TGTGCCAGCTCACTAGATCGGCATGAAAAACTGTTTTTT.